This T cell receptor (beta chain) is drawn from a study of beta chain features in type 1 diabetes. Sorted populations were all over 95% pure. Of the isolated RNA, all was reverse transcribed, and so the sequenced material was expressed TCRB transcripts. Sequenced by immunoSEQ multiplex PCR; TCRdb stores in-frame clones only, minus some. Here the sample spans around 160,000 clones, nearly 50% being singletons. General study points: VDJ junctions in type 1 diabetes patients carried more deletions and fewer insertions. Researchers report that Type 1 diabetes patients had moderately but significantly shorter TCRB CDR3s across all four CD4+ subsets.

As regards this clone: No antigen is known for it.

Sequencing was carried out using Tregs from blood. This sequence was found in a young man in good health.

DNA of the CDR3: TGTGCCAGCAGCTGGGGGGAAATGGGGTACAATGAGCAGTTCTTC. Its protein is CASSWGEMGYNEQFF. The chain carries TRBV7-2 and TRBJ2-1, with a tentative D call TRBD2 (6 bases). This CDR3 is 15 amino acids long. Germline V gives CDR1 SGHTA, CDR2 FQGNSA. V lost 4 bases and J 4 bases, leaving 14 bases between the germline ends.